What follows are 9 T cell receptor beta chains derived from one specimen sequenced in a study of CD8 T cells in ankylosing spondylitis. TCRdb recomputed calls from the 5' RACE reads with MiXCR, one row per CDR3 protein. The table has about 140,000 distinct CDR3 sequences, 8% to 9% seen once. Material: synovial fluid, either unsorted or a sorted T cell fraction (not recorded which). All receptors derive from a male donor with ankylosing spondylitis.

This chain links TRBV9 with TRBJ1-5, with D possibly matching TRBD1 (5 bases). This CDR3 is 16 amino acids long. Trimming left V 0 bases short and J 2 bases short, with 12 bases between. Per germline, CDR1 SGDLS and CDR2 YYNGEE. CDR3 coding DNA: TGTGCCAGCAGCGTAGGCCCCGGGACGGGCAATCAGCCCCAGCATTTT. This codes for CASSVGPGTGNQPQHF.

This clonotype was counted many times. The CDR3 is CASSYVGATGDYEQYF. The DNA of the CDR3 is TGTGCCAGCAGTTACGTCGGGGCTACCGGGGATTACGAGCAGTACTTC. This chain joins TRBV6-2 or TRBV6-3 and TRBJ2-7; D possibly uses TRBD1 or TRBD2 (5 bases each). The germline gives CDR1 MNHEY, CDR2 SVGEGT. V lost 2 bases to trimming and J lost 4 bases, with 18 bases between them. The CDR3 has 16 residues.

The chain combines TRBV6-7 with TRBJ1-3; tentative D call: TRBD1 (5 bases). TRBV6-7 is noted as an ORF with a role that remains uncertain. CDR3 length: 14 amino acids. The V gene lost 8 bases and the J gene lost 0 bases, with 11 bases spanning the gap. CDR3 sequence: CASGRDFSGNTIYF. CDR3 DNA sequence: TGTGCCAGCGGACGGGACTTCTCTGGAAACACCATATATTTT.

This clonotype was observed at least ten times. This chain's CDR3 is CASSWGTSVDSDTQYF. The CDR3, as DNA: TGCGCCAGCAGCTGGGGGACTTCCGTGGATTCAGATACGCAGTATTTT. This chain connects TRBV5-1 to TRBJ2-3; D perhaps matches TRBD2 (6 bases). V gave up 3 bases and J gave up 4 bases, with 18 bases separating them. Germline values: CDR1 SGHRS, CDR2 YFSETQ. The CDR3 sequence is 16 residues long.

This clonotype was observed at least ten times. The gene calls are TRBV5-1 and TRBJ2-1, with TRBD2 matching 11 bases. Germline CDR1 SGHRS, CDR2 YFSETQ. There are 15 residues in the CDR3. V shed 0 bases and J 7 bases; nucleotides not matched to a gene: 3. CDR3 sequence (DNA): TGCGCCAGCAGCTTGGTGGCTAGCGGGAGGAATGAGCAGTTCTTC. Protein product: CASSLVASGRNEQFF.

This clonotype came up many times. The V and J genes are TRBV7-9 and TRBJ2-7; possible D gene TRBD2, 7 bases. The V and J ends lost 5 bases and 3 bases respectively, with 14 bases between them. Per germline, CDR1 SEHNR and CDR2 FQNEAQ (reference sequence). The CDR3 extends over 14 amino acids. The CDR3 DNA reads as TGTGCCAGCAGCGAGCGGGGACACCTCTACGAGCAGTACTTC. Its translation: CASSERGHLYEQYF.

This clonotype was seen ten or more times. The chain links TRBV20-1 to TRBJ2-3; 7 nucleotides line up with TRBD1. V lost 6 bases to trimming and J lost 4 bases; unmatched junction nucleotides: 13. The CDR3 is made up of 15 amino acids. Looked up from germline, CDR1 is DFQATT and CDR2 is SNEGSKA (reference sequence). The DNA of the CDR3 is TGCAGTGCCTTGGGACAGCCCTCCTCCCCAGATACGCAGTATTTT. It encodes CSALGQPSSPDTQYF.

At least ten counts were recorded for this clonotype. The chain has TRBV9 and TRBJ2-1; D call uncertain. V lost 0 bases and J 8 bases, leaving 12 bases between the germline ends. Germline CDR1 reads SGDLS; CDR2 reads YYNGEE. The CDR3 contains 14 residues. The CDR3 is CASSVAIVGDEQFF. The DNA of the CDR3 is TGTGCCAGCAGCGTAGCGATCGTTGGAGATGAGCAGTTCTTC.

The V call is TRBV28, the J call TRBJ1-2, with D perhaps matching TRBD1 (6 bases). CDR1 is MDHEN and CDR2 is SYDVKM in the germline V gene. This CDR3 spans 16 amino acids. The V gene lost 6 bases and the J gene lost 1 base, with 18 bases spanning the gap. CDR3 bases: TGTGCCAGCAGGGTCCGGGGGGCGTTTTATAACTATGGCTACACCTTC. This codes for CASRVRGAFYNYGYTF.